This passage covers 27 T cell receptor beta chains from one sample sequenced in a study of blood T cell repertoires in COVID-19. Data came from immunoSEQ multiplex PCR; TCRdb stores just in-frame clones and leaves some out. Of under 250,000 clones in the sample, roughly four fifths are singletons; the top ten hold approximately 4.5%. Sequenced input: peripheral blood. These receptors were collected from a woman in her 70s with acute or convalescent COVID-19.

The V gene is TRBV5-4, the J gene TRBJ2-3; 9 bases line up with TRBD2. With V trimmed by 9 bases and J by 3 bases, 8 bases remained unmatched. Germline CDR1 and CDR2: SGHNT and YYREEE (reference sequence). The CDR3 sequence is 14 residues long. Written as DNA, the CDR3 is TGTGCCACACTGCGGGGGGGCGGGACAGATACGCAGTATTTT. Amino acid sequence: CATLRGGGTDTQYF.

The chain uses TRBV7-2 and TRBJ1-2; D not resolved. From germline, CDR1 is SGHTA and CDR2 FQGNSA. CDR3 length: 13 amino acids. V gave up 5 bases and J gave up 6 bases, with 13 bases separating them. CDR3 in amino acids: CASSLGVVDGYTF. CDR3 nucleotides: TGTGCCAGCAGCCTCGGGGTGGTAGATGGCTACACCTTC.

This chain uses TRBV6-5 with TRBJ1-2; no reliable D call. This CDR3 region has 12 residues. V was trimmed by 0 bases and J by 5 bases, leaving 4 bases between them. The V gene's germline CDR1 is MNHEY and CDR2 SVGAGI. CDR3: CASSYSRYGYTF. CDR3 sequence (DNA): TGTGCCAGCAGTTACTCGCGGTATGGCTACACCTTC.

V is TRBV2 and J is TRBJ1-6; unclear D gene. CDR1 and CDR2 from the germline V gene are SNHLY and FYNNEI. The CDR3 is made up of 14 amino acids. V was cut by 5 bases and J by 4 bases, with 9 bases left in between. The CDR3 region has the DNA TGTGCCAGCAGTCCGACACCTTATAATTCACCCCTCCACTTT. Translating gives CASSPTPYNSPLHF. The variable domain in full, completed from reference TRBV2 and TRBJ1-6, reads EPEVTQTPSHQVTQMGQEVILRCVPISNHLYFYWYRQILGQKVEFLVSFYNNEISEKSEIFDDQFSVERPDGSNFTLKIRSTKLEDSAMYFCASSPTPYNSPLHFGNGTRLTVT.

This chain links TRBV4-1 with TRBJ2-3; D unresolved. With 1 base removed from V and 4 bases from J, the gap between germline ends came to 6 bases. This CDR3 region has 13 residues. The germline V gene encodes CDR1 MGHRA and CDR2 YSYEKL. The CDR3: CASSQGPADTQYF. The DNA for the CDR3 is TGCGCCAGCAGCCAAGGTCCAGCAGATACGCAGTATTTT.

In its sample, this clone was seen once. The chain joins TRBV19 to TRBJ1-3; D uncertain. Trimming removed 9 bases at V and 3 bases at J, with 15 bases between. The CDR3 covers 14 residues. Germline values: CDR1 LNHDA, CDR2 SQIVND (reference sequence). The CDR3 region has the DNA TGTGCCAGCATCCCTAGGGAGGATGGAAACACCATATATTTT. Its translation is CASIPREDGNTIYF.

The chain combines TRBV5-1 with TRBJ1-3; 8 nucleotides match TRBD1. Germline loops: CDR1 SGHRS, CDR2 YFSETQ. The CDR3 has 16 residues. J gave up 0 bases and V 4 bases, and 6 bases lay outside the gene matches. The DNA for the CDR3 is TGCGCCAGCAGCGACCAGACAGGGGTCTCTGGAAACACCATATATTTT. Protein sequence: CASSDQTGVSGNTIYF.

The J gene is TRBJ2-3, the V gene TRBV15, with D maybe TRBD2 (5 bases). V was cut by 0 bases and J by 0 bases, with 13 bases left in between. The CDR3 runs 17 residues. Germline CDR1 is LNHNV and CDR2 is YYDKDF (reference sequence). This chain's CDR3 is CATSRDRRVESTDTQYF. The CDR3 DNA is TGTGCCACCAGCAGAGATCGGCGGGTGGAGAGCACAGATACGCAGTATTTT. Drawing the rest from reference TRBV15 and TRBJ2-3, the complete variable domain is DAMVIQNPRYQVTQFGKPVTLSCSQTLNHNVMYWYQQKSSQAPKLLFHYYDKDFNNEADTPDNFQSRRPNTSFCFLDIRSPGLGDTAMYLCATSRDRRVESTDTQYFGPGTRLTVL.

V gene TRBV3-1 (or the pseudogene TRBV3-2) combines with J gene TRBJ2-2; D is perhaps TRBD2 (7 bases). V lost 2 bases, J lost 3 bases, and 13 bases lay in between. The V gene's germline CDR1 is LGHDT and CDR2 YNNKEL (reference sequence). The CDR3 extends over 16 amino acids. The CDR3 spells CASSQSAGADTGELFF. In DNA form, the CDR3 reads TGTGCCAGCAGCCAAAGTGCGGGGGCGGACACCGGGGAGCTGTTTTTT.

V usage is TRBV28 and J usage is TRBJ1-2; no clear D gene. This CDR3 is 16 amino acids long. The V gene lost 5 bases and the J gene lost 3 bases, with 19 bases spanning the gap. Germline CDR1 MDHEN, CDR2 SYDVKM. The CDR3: CASSPPRVITDYGYTF. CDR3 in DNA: TGTGCCAGCAGTCCCCCAAGAGTAATAACCGACTATGGCTACACCTTC.

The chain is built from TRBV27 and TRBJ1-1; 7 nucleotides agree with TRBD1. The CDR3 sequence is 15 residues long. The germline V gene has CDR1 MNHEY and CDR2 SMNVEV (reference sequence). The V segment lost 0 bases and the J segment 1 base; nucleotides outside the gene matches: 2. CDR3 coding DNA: TGTGCCAGCAGTTTATCGGGGACAGCGAACACTGAAGCTTTCTTT. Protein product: CASSLSGTANTEAFF.

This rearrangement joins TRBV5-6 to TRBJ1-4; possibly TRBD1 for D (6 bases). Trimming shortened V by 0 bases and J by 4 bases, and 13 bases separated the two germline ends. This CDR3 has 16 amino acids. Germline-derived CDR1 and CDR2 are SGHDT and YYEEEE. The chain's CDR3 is CASSLGAGADNEKLFF. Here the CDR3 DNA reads TGTGCCAGCAGCTTGGGGGCAGGGGCTGATAATGAAAAACTGTTTTTT.

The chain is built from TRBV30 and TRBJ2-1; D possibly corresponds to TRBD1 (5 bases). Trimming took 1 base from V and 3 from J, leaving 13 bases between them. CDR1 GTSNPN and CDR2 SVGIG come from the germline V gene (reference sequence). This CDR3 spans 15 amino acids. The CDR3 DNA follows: TGTGCCTGGAGTGAAGGGGTTTCCCTCTACAATGAGCAGTTCTTC. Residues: CAWSEGVSLYNEQFF.

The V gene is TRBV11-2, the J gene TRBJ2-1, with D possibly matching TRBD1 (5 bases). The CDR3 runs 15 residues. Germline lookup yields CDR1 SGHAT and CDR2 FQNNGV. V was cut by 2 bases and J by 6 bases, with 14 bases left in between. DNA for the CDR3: TGTGCCAGCAGCTTAATTTCTGCAGGGCGCAATGAGCAGTTCTTC. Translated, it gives CASSLISAGRNEQFF. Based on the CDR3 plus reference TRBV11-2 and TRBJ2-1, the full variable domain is EAGVAQSPRYKIIEKRQSVAFWCNPISGHATLYWYQQILGQGPKLLIQFQNNGVVDDSQLPKDRFSAERLKGVDSTLKIQPAKLEDSAVYLCASSLISAGRNEQFFGPGTRLTVL.

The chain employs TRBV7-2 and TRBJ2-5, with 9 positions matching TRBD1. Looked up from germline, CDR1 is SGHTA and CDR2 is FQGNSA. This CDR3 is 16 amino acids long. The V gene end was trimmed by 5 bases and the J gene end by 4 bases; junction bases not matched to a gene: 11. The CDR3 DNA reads TGTGCCAGCAGCCGTGTCCCCTTGACAGGGGGAGAGACCCAGTACTTC. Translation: CASSRVPLTGGETQYF.

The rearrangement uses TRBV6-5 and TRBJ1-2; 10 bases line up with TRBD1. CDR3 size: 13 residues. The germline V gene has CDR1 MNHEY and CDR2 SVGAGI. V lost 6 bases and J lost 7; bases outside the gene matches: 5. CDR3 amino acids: CASRGTGVGGYTF. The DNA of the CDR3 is TGTGCCAGCAGGGGGACAGGGGTGGGTGGCTACACCTTC.

The CDR3 is CASSPQGIGNQPQHF. The CDR3 nucleotides read TGTGCCAGTAGCCCACAGGGAATAGGCAATCAGCCCCAGCATTTT. J is TRBJ1-5 and V is TRBV19, with D perhaps TRBD1 (6 bases). The length of the CDR3 is 15 residues. From germline, CDR1 is LNHDA and CDR2 SQIVND (reference sequence). V was clipped by 6 bases and J by 2 bases, with 14 bases between them.

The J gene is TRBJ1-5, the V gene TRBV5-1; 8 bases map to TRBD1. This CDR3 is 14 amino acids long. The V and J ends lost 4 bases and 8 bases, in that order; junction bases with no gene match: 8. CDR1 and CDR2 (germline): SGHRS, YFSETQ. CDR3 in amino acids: CASSIGQGTEPQHF. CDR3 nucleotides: TGCGCCAGCAGCATCGGACAGGGTACGGAGCCCCAGCATTTT.

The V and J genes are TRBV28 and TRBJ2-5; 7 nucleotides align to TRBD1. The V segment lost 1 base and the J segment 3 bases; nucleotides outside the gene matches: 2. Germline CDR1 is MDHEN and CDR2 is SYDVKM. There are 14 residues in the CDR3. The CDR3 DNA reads TGTGCCAGCAGTTTATTCACAGGGGAAGAGACCCAGTACTTC. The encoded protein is CASSLFTGEETQYF.

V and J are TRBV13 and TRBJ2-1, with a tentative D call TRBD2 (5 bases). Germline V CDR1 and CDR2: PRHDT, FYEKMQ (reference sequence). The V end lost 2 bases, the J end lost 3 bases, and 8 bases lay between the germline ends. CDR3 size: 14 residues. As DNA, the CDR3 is TGTGCCAGCAGCTTACTTCGGGGCTACAATGAGCAGTTCTTC. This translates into CASSLLRGYNEQFF.

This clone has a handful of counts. CDR3: CAGQQGQGFGELFF. DNA for the CDR3: TGTGCCGGACAACAGGGACAGGGTTTTGGGGAGCTGTTTTTT. The V call is TRBV6-5, the J call TRBJ2-2, with 9 bases that match TRBD1. The CDR3 is 14 residues long. J gave up 8 bases and V 11 bases, and 12 bases lay outside the gene matches. Germline V gene data show CDR1 as MNHEY and CDR2 as SVGAGI.

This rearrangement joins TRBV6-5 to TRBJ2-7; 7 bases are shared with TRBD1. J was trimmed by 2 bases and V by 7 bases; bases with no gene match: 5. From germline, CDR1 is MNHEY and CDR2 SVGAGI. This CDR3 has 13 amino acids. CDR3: CASTFQGAYEQYF. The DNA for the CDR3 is TGTGCCAGCACATTCCAGGGGGCCTACGAGCAGTACTTC.

CDR3 protein: CASSPYKRGTDTQYF. The CDR3 bases are TGTGCCAGCAGCCCCTATAAGCGGGGAACAGATACGCAGTATTTT. The chain couples TRBV3-1 (or the pseudogene TRBV3-2) to TRBJ2-3; the match to TRBD2 covers 7 bases. The CDR3 spans 15 residues. Germline V gene sequence: CDR1 LGHDT, CDR2 YNNKEL (reference sequence). With 4 bases clipped from V and 3 bases from J, the junction kept 7 bases outside the gene matches.

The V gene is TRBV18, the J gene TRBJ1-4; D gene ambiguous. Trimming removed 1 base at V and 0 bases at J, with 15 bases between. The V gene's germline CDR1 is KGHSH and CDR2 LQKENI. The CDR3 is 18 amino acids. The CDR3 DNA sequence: TGTGCCAGCTCACCACGAGGGAGGACTACTGCAACTAATGAAAAACTGTTTTTT. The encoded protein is CASSPRGRTTATNEKLFF. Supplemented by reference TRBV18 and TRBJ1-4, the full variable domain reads NAGVMQNPRHLVRRRGQEARLRCSPMKGHSHVYWYRQLPEEGLKFMVYLQKENIIDESGMPKERFSAEFPKEGPSILRIQQVVRGDSAAYFCASSPRGRTTATNEKLFFGSGTQLSVL.

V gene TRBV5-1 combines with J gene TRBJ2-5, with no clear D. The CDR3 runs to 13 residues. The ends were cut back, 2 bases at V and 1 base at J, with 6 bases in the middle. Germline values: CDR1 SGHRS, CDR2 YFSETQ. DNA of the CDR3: TGCGCCAGCAGCTTTAGAGCCCAAGAGACCCAGTACTTC. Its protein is CASSFRAQETQYF.

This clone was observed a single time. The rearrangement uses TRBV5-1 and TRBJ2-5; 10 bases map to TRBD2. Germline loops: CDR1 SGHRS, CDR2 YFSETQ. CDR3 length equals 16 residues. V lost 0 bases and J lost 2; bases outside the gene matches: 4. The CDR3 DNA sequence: TGCGCCAGCAGCTTGGCTATAGCGGGGGGACAAGAGACCCAGTACTTC. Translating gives CASSLAIAGGQETQYF.

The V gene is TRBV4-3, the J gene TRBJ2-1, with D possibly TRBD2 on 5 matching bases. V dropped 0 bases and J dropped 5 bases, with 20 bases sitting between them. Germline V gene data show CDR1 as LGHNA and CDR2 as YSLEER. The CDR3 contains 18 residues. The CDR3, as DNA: TGCGCCAGCAGCCAAGAAGCGGTGCGGCAACCTGGTCACAATGAGCAGTTCTTC. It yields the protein CASSQEAVRQPGHNEQFF.